The source of this TCR delta chain is a study of gamma-delta T cells after stem cell transplantation. A few counts support this clone. A far more abundant clone sits one base away, making this likely a read error. The CDR3 covers 16 residues. Germline V gene data show CDR1 as GEAIGNYY and CDR2 as EKD. Trimming left V 0 bases short and J 2 bases short, with 15 bases between. TCRdb re-processed the RT-PCR reads using CATT. The sample includes thousands of delta-chain clones, around a tenth of them seen just once. Sequenced sample: gamma-delta T cells. The TCR sequence derives from a human donor. It is not recorded whose cells these are; they may come from a transplant donor. The V call is TRDV2, the J call TRDJ1, with D hard to call. For the CDR3, the DNA is TGTGCCTGTGACACCCCCTCTGGACGCTTGACCGATAAACTCATCTTT. Amino acids: CACDTPSGRLTDKLIF.